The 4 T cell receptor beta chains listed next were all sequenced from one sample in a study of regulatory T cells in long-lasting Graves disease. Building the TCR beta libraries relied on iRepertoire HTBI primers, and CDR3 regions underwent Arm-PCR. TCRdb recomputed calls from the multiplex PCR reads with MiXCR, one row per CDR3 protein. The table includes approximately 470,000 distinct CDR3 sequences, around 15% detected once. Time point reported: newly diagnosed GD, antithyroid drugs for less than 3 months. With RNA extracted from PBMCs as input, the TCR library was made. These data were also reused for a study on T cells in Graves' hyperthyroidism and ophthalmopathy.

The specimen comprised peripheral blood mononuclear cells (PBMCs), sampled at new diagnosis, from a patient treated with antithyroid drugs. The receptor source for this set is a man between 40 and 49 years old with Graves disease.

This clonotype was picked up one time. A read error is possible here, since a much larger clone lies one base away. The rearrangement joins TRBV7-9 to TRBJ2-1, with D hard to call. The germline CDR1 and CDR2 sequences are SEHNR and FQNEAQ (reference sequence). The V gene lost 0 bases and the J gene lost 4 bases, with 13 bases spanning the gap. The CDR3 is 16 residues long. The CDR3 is CASSLAAAVLYNEQFF. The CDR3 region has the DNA TGTGCCAGCAGCTTAGCGGCGGCCGTGCTGTACAATGAGCAGTTCTTC.

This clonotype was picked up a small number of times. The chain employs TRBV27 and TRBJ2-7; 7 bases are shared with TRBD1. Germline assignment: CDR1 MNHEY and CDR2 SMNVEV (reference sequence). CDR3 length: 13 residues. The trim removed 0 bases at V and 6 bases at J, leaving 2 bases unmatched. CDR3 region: CASSLSRGLEQYF. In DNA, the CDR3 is TGTGCCAGCAGTTTATCAAGGGGGCTCGAGCAGTACTTC.

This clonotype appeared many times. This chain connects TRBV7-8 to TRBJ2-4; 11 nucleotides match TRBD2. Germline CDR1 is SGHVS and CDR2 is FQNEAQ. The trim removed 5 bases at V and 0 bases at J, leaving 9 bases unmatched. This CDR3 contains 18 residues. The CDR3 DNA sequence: TGTGCCAGCAGCCCTCCGGGACTAGCGGTTCTAGCCAAAAACATTCAGTACTTC. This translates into CASSPPGLAVLAKNIQYF.

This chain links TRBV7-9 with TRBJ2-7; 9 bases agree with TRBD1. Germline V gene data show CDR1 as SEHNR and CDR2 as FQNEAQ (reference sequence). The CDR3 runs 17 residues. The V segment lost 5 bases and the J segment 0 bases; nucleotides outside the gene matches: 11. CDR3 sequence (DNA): TGTGCCAGCAGCCTCGGACAGGGGCTAGGGGGCTCCTACGAGCAGTACTTC. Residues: CASSLGQGLGGSYEQYF.